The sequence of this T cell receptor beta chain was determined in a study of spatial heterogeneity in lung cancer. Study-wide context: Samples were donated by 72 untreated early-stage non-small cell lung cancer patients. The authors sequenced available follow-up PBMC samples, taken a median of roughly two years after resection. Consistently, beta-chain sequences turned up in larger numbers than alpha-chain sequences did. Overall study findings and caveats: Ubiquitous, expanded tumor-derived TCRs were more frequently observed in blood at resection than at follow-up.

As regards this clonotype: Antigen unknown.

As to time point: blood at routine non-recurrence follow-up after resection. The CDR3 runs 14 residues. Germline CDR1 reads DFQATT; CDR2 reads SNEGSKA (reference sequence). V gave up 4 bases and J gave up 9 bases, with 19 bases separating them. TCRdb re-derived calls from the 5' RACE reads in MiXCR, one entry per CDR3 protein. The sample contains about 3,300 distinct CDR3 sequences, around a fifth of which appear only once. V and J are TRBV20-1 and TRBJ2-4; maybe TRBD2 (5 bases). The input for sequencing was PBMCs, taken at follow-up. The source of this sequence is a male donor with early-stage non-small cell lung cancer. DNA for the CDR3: TGCAGTGCTATAGGAACTAGAACCTCATCCATTCAGTACTTC. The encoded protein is CSAIGTRTSSIQYF.